Described below is a single TCR beta chain sequence and its context. Its antigen is unidentified. This entry belongs to a study of shared clonotypes between healthy human individuals. The study's findings and limits: Naive subsets tended to show greater estimated richness than memory subsets. The study found approximately 5% of naive CD4 clonotypes shared across several donors.

Profiling relied on immunoSEQ multiplex PCR, and the TCRdb table lists in-frame clones only, not all of them. The sample lists some 380,000 clones; 90% to 97% were seen once. Per the germline V gene, CDR1 is MNHEY and CDR2 is SVGAGI. CDR3 length equals 13 residues. V shed 4 bases and J shed 8 bases, with 11 bases lying between them. V and J are TRBV6-5 and TRBJ2-2, with D unclear. Sequencing input: memory CD8+ T cells sorted from blood. Subset reported: CD45RO+ cells pooled with CCR7-negative TemRA cells. This receptor was identified in a man in his thirties or forties in good health. CDR3 in amino acids: CASSSPWTGELFF. Written as DNA, the CDR3 is TGTGCCAGCAGTTCGCCCTGGACGGGGGAGCTGTTTTTT.